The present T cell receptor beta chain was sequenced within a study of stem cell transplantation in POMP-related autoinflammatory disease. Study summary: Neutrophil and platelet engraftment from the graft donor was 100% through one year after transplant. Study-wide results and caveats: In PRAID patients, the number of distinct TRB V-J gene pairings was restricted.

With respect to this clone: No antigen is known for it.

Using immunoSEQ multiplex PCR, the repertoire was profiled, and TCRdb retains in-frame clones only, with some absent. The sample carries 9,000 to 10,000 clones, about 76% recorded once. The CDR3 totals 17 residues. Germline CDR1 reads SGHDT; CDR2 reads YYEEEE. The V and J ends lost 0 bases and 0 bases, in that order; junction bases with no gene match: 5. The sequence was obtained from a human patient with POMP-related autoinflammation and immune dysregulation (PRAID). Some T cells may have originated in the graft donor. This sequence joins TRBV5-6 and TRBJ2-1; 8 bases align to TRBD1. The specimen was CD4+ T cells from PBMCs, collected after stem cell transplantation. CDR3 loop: CASSLGATGGSYNEQFF. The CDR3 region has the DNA TGTGCCAGCAGCTTGGGGGCTACAGGGGGCTCCTACAATGAGCAGTTCTTC.